These T cell receptor beta chains were read from a single sample in a study of cytomegalovirus exposure and HLA in healthy donors. Profiled with immunoSEQ multiplex PCR; TCRdb holds only in-frame clones, not every one. The sample contains under 200,000 clones, around 80% of which appear only once. The source material was PBMCs. These receptor sequences come from a female donor in good health and CMV-seronegative. CDR3s include the opening cysteine and the closing phenylalanine or tryptophan.

v_gene	j_gene	CDR3aa
TRBV7-2	-	CASSLYNQGSYEQYF
TRBV4-2	TRBJ1-5	CASSQEGTGNNQPQHF
TRBV14	TRBJ2-3	CASSRLREGSNTQYF
TRBV5-1	TRBJ2-7	CASSLADPGEQYF
TRBV7-9	TRBJ1-3	CASSLGAGGASGNTIYF
TRBV29-1	TRBJ2-7	CSVGWQGNAEQYF
TRBV11-2	TRBJ2-5	CASMGGQYQETQYF
TRBV19	TRBJ1-2	CASSDRLYGYTF
TRBV28	TRBJ1-1	CASSQNQGKGWNTEAFF
TRBV6-5	TRBJ1-3	CASATGGPLGNTIYF
TRBV9	TRBJ2-5	CASSAFGTSGSRETQYF
TRBV6-4	TRBJ2-3	CASAYQAGSTDTQYF
TRBV7-9	TRBJ1-1	CASSTGRATEAFF
TRBV30	TRBJ2-2	CAWSVTVNTGELFF
TRBV5-5	TRBJ2-7	CASSLSPGTGGAEQYF
TRBV28	TRBJ2-1	CASWVSGGYNEQFF
TRBV11-2	TRBJ2-2	CASSFPLTSGIRAGELFF
TRBV7-3	TRBJ2-2	CASSLTPGGGTGELFF
TRBV18	TRBJ1-6	CASSPQYRDAGGTVLHF
TRBV5-1	TRBJ2-7	CASSLVWPGGRSYEQYF
TRBV13	TRBJ2-4	CASSSDTSGLAKNIQYF
TRBV4-3	TRBJ2-5	CAGSQAGGTDEETQYF
TRBV6-5	TRBJ2-1	CASSYSRLNSYNEQFF
TRBV9	TRBJ1-5	CASSVEAEGQPQHF
TRBV4-1	TRBJ2-1	CASSPGTGGHEQFF
TRBV18	TRBJ2-7	CASSTGQIYEQYF
TRBV28	TRBJ1-1	CASSTMRGPTEAFF
TRBV7-2	TRBJ1-1	CASRLGGNTEAFF